This is a list of T cell receptor beta chains from one sample in a study of cytomegalovirus exposure and HLA in healthy donors. The data were produced by immunoSEQ multiplex PCR, yet TCRdb's version contains in-frame clones alone and is incomplete. Of 150,000 to 200,000 clones in the sample, 80% to 90% were seen once. Sequencing used PBMCs. These receptors came from a young woman in good health and CMV-seropositive. The CDR3 runs from the conserved cysteine through the conserved F or W. The D gene is left open where the match is weak. Not every row has a clone size; where given, it reads once, few, many or a size class.

cdr3_aa cdr3_nt clone_size j_call v_call d_call
CASVREGETQYF TGTGCCAGCGTTCGGGAGGGAGAGACCCAGTACTTC few TRBJ2-5 TRBV2 TRBD2
CASGTGEEKLFF TGTGCCAGCGGGACAGGGGAAGAAAAACTGTTTTTT - TRBJ1-4 TRBV2 TRBD1
CSVAVIVGTGETQYF TGCAGCGTTGCCGTAATTGTGGGGACAGGGGAGACCCAGTACTTC - TRBJ2-5 TRBV29-1 TRBD1
CASSLDTVYGYTF TGTGCCAGCAGCTTGGATACAGTCTATGGCTACACCTTC - TRBJ1-2 TRBV5-4 -
CASSQGGSGSFEQYF TGTGCCAGCAGCCAAGGCGGTAGCGGGAGTTTCGAGCAGTACTTC - TRBJ2-7 TRBV4-2 TRBD2
CSGTGMNTEAFF TGCAGCGGGACAGGGATGAACACTGAAGCTTTCTTT - TRBJ1-1 TRBV29-1 TRBD1
CASSEDGGGGYNEQFF TGTGCCAGCAGTGAAGATGGAGGGGGGGGGTACAATGAGCAGTTCTTC few TRBJ2-1 TRBV6-1 -
CASSHTGQGVDVRYGYTF TGTGCCAGCTCACACACGGGACAGGGGGTAGATGTTCGCTATGGCTACACCTTC - TRBJ1-2 TRBV18 TRBD1
CASSNNPSDEQFF TGTGCCAGCAGTAACAACCCTAGCGATGAGCAGTTCTTC once TRBJ2-1 TRBV6-5 -
CASTATPGTGNEQFF TGTGCCAGCACCGCAACCCCTGGGACAGGGAATGAGCAGTTCTTC - TRBJ2-1 TRBV27 TRBD1
CASSETGNTEAFF TGCGCCAGCAGTGAAACTGGGAACACTGAAGCTTTCTTT - TRBJ1-1 TRBV10-2 -
CASSYRTGNTEAFF TGTGCCAGCAGTTACCGGACAGGGAACACTGAAGCTTTCTTT - TRBJ1-1 TRBV6-5 TRBD1
CASSAGRNTEAFF TGTGCCAGCAGCGCGGGCAGGAACACTGAAGCTTTCTTT - TRBJ1-1 TRBV7-2 -
CASSDKRQTANYGYTF TGTGCCAGCAGTGATAAGAGACAGACAGCTAACTATGGCTACACCTTC - TRBJ1-2 TRBV6-1 -
CASSPGTGADEQYF TGTGCCAGCAGCCCAGGGACAGGGGCCGACGAGCAGTACTTC once TRBJ2-7 TRBV2 TRBD1
CASRTQGHGYTF TGTGCCAGCAGGACACAGGGACATGGCTACACCTTC - TRBJ1-2 TRBV5-4 -
CASSLASGRTGELFF TGTGCTAGCAGCTTAGCTAGCGGGAGGACCGGGGAGCTGTTTTTT - TRBJ2-2 TRBV7-7 TRBD2
CASSPYGNTIYF TGTGCCAGCAGCCCCTACGGAAACACCATATATTTT - TRBJ1-3 TRBV28 -
CASSFLDRGTDTQYF TGTGCCAGCAGTTTCTTGGACAGGGGGACAGATACGCAGTATTTT - TRBJ2-3 TRBV28 TRBD1
CASSGNRENEQFF TGTGCCAGCAGTGGCAACAGGGAAAATGAGCAGTTCTTC - TRBJ2-1 TRBV2 -
CASSKGQGYMNTEAFF TGTGCCAGCAGCAAAGGACAGGGGTACATGAACACTGAAGCTTTCTTT - TRBJ1-1 TRBV7-6 TRBD1
CASSIGGANYGYTF TGTGCCAGCAGTATCGGGGGGGCTAACTATGGCTACACCTTC - TRBJ1-2 TRBV28 -
CASSFEQGETQYF TGTGCCAGCAGCTTCGAGCAGGGAGAGACCCAGTACTTC - TRBJ2-5 TRBV11-3 -
CASSQDRGTGELFF TGTGCCAGCAGCCAAGATAGGGGCACCGGGGAGCTGTTTTTT - TRBJ2-2 TRBV4-2 -
CASSPQTGGNTIYF TGTGCCAGCTCACCTCAGACAGGGGGAAACACCATATATTTT few TRBJ1-3 TRBV18 TRBD1
CSVSRPQAGGGYTF TGCAGCGTTTCGAGACCCCAGGCTGGGGGCGGCTACACCTTC - TRBJ1-2 TRBV29-1 -
CASSLAGSGADTQYF TGTGCCAGCAGCTTGGCAGGGTCGGGTGCAGATACGCAGTATTTT - TRBJ2-3 TRBV5-4 -
CASSVTGAQETQYF TGTGCCAGCAGTGTTACAGGGGCCCAAGAGACCCAGTACTTC - TRBJ2-5 TRBV6-1 TRBD1
CASSLAGNIFTGELFF TGTGCCAGCAGCTTAGCGGGCAATATCTTCACCGGGGAGCTGTTTTTT - TRBJ2-2 TRBV7-2 -
CASSLGANEKLFF TGTGCCAGTTCTCTAGGGGCTAATGAAAAACTGTTTTTT - TRBJ1-4 TRBV25-1 -
CASSLSTLGQGATEAFF TGTGCCAGCAGTTTATCGACTCTAGGACAGGGTGCCACTGAAGCTTTCTTT once TRBJ1-1 TRBV27 TRBD1
CASRPQGAGGYTF TGTGCCAGCAGGCCCCAGGGGGCGGGGGGCTACACCTTC - TRBJ1-2 TRBV7-8 TRBD1
CASAYGEENGELFF TGTGCCAGCGCGTACGGAGAGGAGAACGGGGAGCTGTTTTTT - TRBJ2-2 TRBV2 -
CASRDPGGRDQPQHF TGTGCCAGCCGCGATCCAGGGGGCCGGGATCAGCCCCAGCATTTT - TRBJ1-5 TRBV19 TRBD1
CASSRQGNTGELFF TGTGCCAGCAGTAGACAGGGGAACACCGGGGAGCTGTTTTTT few TRBJ2-2 TRBV7-9 TRBD1
CASSLAGELGEQYF TGTGCCAGCAGCTTAGCGGGAGAACTGGGAGAGCAGTACTTC - TRBJ2-7 TRBV5-6 TRBD2
CASSDHFRDSYEQYF TGTGCCAGCAGTGATCACTTCCGGGACTCCTACGAGCAGTACTTC once TRBJ2-7 TRBV25-1 -
CSVGPIPGEQYF TGCAGCGTTGGACCCATACCGGGCGAGCAGTACTTC - TRBJ2-7 TRBV29-1 -
CASSSTGQGWLETQYF TGTGCCAGCAGCTCCACTGGACAGGGGTGGTTAGAGACCCAGTACTTC once TRBJ2-5 TRBV7-9 TRBD1
CASSIGDEGLGIQYF TGTGCCAGTAGTATTGGTGATGAGGGCCTTGGCATTCAGTACTTC few TRBJ2-4 TRBV19 -
CSVEVLAGGREQFF TGCAGCGTTGAGGTGCTAGCGGGAGGGCGTGAGCAGTTCTTC - TRBJ2-1 TRBV29-1 TRBD2
CASSTGLAGYEQYF TGTGCCAGCAGCACGGGACTAGCGGGATACGAGCAGTACTTC - TRBJ2-7 TRBV5-4 TRBD2
CSARGPSGAFF TGCAGTGCTAGAGGTCCTTCAGGAGCTTTCTTT - TRBJ1-1 TRBV20-1 -
CASSLVTIAGGADTQYF TGTGCCAGCAGCTTGGTGACGATAGCGGGAGGGGCAGATACGCAGTATTTT - TRBJ2-3 TRBV5-6 TRBD2
CASSLSPPDYEQYF TGTGCCAGCAGTTTATCCCCACCAGACTACGAGCAGTACTTC - TRBJ2-7 TRBV27 -
CSVVVGRGLYGYTF TGCAGCGTTGTCGTCGGCAGGGGGCTCTATGGCTACACCTTC - TRBJ1-2 TRBV29-1 TRBD1
CASSWDMTEAFF TGTGCCAGCAGCTGGGACATGACTGAAGCTTTCTTT - TRBJ1-1 TRBV5-6 -
CASSLYGGEDGYTF TGTGCCAGCAGTTTATACGGGGGGGAGGATGGCTACACCTTC - TRBJ1-2 TRBV27 -